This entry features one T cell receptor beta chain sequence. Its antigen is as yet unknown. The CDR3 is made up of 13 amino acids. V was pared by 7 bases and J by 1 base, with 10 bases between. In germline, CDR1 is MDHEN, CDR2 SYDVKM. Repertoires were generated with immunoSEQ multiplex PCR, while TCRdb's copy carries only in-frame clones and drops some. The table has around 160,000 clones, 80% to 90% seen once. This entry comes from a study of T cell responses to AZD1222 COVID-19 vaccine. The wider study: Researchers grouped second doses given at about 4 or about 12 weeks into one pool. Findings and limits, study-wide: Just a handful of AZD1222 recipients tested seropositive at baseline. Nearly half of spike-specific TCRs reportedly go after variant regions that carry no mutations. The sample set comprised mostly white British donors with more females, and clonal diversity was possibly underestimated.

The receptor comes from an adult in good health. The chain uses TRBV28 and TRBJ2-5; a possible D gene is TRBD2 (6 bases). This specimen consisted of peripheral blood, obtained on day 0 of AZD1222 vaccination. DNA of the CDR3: TGTGCCAGCACCGTGGGGGGCCAAGAGACCCAGTACTTC. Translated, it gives CASTVGGQETQYF.